This T cell receptor beta chain was retrieved from a study of shared clonotypes between healthy human individuals. Trimming stripped 3 bases from V and 6 bases from J, with 11 bases between. Germline V gene sequence: CDR1 SGHTA, CDR2 FQGTGA. The CDR3 sequence is 13 residues long. The study's findings and limits: The small donor group covered limited genetic and exposure diversity.

On this clone itself: The antigen remains undetermined.

Using immunoSEQ multiplex PCR, the repertoire was profiled, and TCRdb retains in-frame clones only, with some absent. This repertoire shows about 460,000 clones, more than 70% found once; its top ten account for around 12%. The genes are TRBV7-3 and TRBJ1-1; D uncertain. The sample consisted of PBMCs. This clonotype originated in a woman between 35 and 50 years old in good health. Some clones in this sample may be carry-over from other donors' samples. CDR3 bases: TGTGCCAGCAGCTTGGATAGTGGCTCTGAAGCTTTCTTT. Translated: CASSLDSGSEAFF.